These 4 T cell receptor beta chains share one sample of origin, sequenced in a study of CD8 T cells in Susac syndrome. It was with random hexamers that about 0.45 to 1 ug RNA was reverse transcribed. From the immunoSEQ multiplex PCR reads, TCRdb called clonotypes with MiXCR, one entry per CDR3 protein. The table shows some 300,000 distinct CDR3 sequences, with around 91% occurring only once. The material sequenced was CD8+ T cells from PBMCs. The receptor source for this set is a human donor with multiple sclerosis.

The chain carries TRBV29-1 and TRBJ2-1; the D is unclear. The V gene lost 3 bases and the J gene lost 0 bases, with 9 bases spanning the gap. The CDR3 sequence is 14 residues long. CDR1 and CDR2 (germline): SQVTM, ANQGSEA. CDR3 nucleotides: TGCAGCGTTGAGGGCAGGAGCTCCTACAATGAGCAGTTCTTC. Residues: CSVEGRSSYNEQFF.

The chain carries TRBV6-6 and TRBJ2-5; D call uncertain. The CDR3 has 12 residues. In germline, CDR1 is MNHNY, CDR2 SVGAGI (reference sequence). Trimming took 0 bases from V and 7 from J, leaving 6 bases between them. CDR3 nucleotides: TGTGCCAGCAGTTACTCGATTGTGACCCAGTACTTC. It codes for CASSYSIVTQYF.

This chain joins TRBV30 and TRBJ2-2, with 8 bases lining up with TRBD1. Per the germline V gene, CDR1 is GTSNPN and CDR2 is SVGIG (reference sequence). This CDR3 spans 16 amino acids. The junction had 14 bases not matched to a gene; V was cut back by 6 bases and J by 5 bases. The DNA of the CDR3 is TGTGCCTGCCAAACAGGACAGGGCTCGGCAACCGGGGAGCTGTTTTTT. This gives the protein CACQTGQGSATGELFF.

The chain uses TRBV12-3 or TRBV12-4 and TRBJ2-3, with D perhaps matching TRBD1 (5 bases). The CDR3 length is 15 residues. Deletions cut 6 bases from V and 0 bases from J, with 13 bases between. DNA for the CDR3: TGTGCCAGCAGGTACTCAGGGTCCAGCACAGATACGCAGTATTTT. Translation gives CASRYSGSSTDTQYF.